These T cell receptor beta chains were read from a single sample in a study of cytomegalovirus exposure and HLA in healthy donors. Clones were sequenced by immunoSEQ multiplex PCR, and TCRdb holds only the in-frame ones, with some missing. The sample consists of 200,000 to 250,000 clones, 79% of them appearing once. Sequencing was carried out using PBMCs. The receptors stem from a man aged 45-60 years in good health and CMV-seronegative. Both conserved end residues are part of each CDR3. D genes are given only for firm matches. Not all rows give a size; the values are once, few, many and, for expanded clones, a class.

clone_size | j_call | d_call | v_call | cdr3_nt | cdr3_aa
NA | TRBJ1-5 | TRBD1 | TRBV28 | TGTGCCAGCAGTCTCGGGACAGTAAGCCAGCCCCAGCATTTT | CASSLGTVSQPQHF
once | TRBJ2-7 | TRBD2 | TRBV19 | TGTGCCAGTAGTTCCCTTACTAGCGGGAGTGGTGAGCAGTACTTC | CASSSLTSGSGEQYF
NA | TRBJ2-1 | NA | TRBV7-7 | TGTGCTAGCAGCTTAGGTTCTGGACTACTCAATGAGCAGTTCTTC | CASSLGSGLLNEQFF
once | TRBJ2-7 | TRBD2 | TRBV5-1 | TGCGCCAGCAGCCCGGAGTTTAGCGGGAGGACCGACGAGCAGTACTTC | CASSPEFSGRTDEQYF
few | TRBJ2-7 | NA | TRBV28 | TGTGCCAGCAGTTTCGATGGGAGCTCCTACGAGCAGTACTTC | CASSFDGSSYEQYF
NA | TRBJ1-1 | TRBD1 | TRBV18 | TGTGCCAGCTCACCAAGGCAGGGGGGAGGTTTCACTGAAGCTTTCTTT | CASSPRQGGGFTEAFF
NA | TRBJ2-3 | TRBD2 | TRBV6-5 | TGTGCCAGCAATCCGACTAGCGGCACAGATACGCAGTATTTT | CASNPTSGTDTQYF
NA | TRBJ1-2 | NA | TRBV18 | TGTGCCAGCTCATCTAATCAAGTCGGGACAAGCTCGTATGGCTACACCTTC | CASSSNQVGTSSYGYTF
NA | TRBJ2-7 | TRBD2 | TRBV4-2 | TGTGCCAGCAGCCCGGGACTAGCGAGCGAGCAGTACTTC | CASSPGLASEQYF
NA | TRBJ1-1 | NA | TRBV11-2 | TGTGCCAGCAGCGACAATTACCAGAACACTGAAGCTTTCTTT | CASSDNYQNTEAFF
NA | TRBJ2-7 | TRBD1 | TRBV29-1 | TGCAGCGTGGGGGACAGGACCTACGAGCAGTACTTC | CSVGDRTYEQYF
NA | TRBJ1-5 | NA | TRBV25-1 | TGTGCCAGCAGTGAATTAGGTGGAGACAATCAGCCCCAGCATTTT | CASSELGGDNQPQHF
NA | TRBJ1-5 | TRBD1 | TRBV28 | TGTGCCAGCAGACCCAGGACAGGGGGCGGTCAGCCCCAGCATTTT | CASRPRTGGGQPQHF
NA | TRBJ2-2 | NA | TRBV2 | TGTGCCAGCAGTGAATCGGGTGGAGGCACCGGGGAGCTGTTTTTT | CASSESGGGTGELFF
few | TRBJ1-2 | TRBD1 | TRBV6-6 | TGTGCCAGCAGTTCATCGGGACAGAGGGAAAGAGGCTACACCTTC | CASSSSGQRERGYTF
NA | TRBJ2-3 | TRBD1 | TRBV15 | TGTGCCACCAGCAAGGTCGCGTGGGACAGCTCCACAGATACGCAGTATTTT | CATSKVAWDSSTDTQYF
NA | TRBJ2-7 | TRBD1 | TRBV18 | TGTGCCAGCTCACTGGGACAGGGGAAAACCTACGAGCAGTACTTC | CASSLGQGKTYEQYF
NA | TRBJ1-5 | NA | TRBV28 | TGTGCCAGCAGGAAACAGGGAGTCGGGTACAATCAGCCCCAGCATTTT | CASRKQGVGYNQPQHF
NA | TRBJ2-7 | NA | TRBV6-1 | TGTGCCAGCAGTGAATTGAGGTACGAGCAGTACTTC | CASSELRYEQYF
once | TRBJ2-7 | NA | TRBV10-3 | TGTGCCATCAGTGCGCCGGACATCAAGGACGAGCAGTACTTC | CAISAPDIKDEQYF
NA | TRBJ1-5 | NA | TRBV4-1 | TGCGCCAGCAGCCAAGAGGGGAGCAATAGCAATCAGCCCCAGCATTTT | CASSQEGSNSNQPQHF
NA | TRBJ2-3 | NA | TRBV9 | TGTGCCAGCAGCGTAGCTTTAGATACGCAGTATTTT | CASSVALDTQYF
NA | TRBJ2-1 | TRBD2 | TRBV5-1 | TGCGCCAGCATTTTTTCTAGCGGACCAAACAATGAGCAGTTCTTC | CASIFSSGPNNEQFF
NA | TRBJ2-7 | NA | TRBV15 | TGTGCCACCAGCAGGGTCGGTTTCGGCTCCTACGAGCAGTACTTC | CATSRVGFGSYEQYF
few | TRBJ2-3 | NA | TRBV11-2 | TGTGCCAGCAGCCTTAACACAGATACGCAGTATTTT | CASSLNTDTQYF
once | TRBJ2-5 | TRBD2 | TRBV27 | TGTGCCAGCAGTTTTAGCGGGAGGGCTTGGCAAGAGACCCAGTACTTC | CASSFSGRAWQETQYF
NA | TRBJ1-1 | TRBD1 | TRBV2 | TGTGCCAGCAGGGGGACAGGGAGAGGCACTGAAGCTTTCTTT | CASRGTGRGTEAFF
NA | TRBJ2-1 | TRBD2 | TRBV9 | TGTGCCAGCACCCCGGGACTAGCGGGATACAATGAGCAGTTCTTC | CASTPGLAGYNEQFF
NA | TRBJ2-5 | NA | TRBV9 | TGTGCCAGCAGCGTGTCAGCCGGGGGAAGCCCCCAAGAGACCCAGTACTTC | CASSVSAGGSPQETQYF
few | TRBJ2-1 | TRBD2 | TRBV19 | TGTGCCAGTAGAGCACCTAGCGGGAGCCCTGCTTGGGATGAGCAGTTCTTC | CASRAPSGSPAWDEQFF
NA | TRBJ2-3 | TRBD2 | TRBV5-1 | TGCGCCAGCAGCCATGAGACTAGCGGAGTCACAGATACGCAGTATTTT | CASSHETSGVTDTQYF
NA | TRBJ1-2 | NA | TRBV30 | TGTGCCTGGAGTGTTGGCGGGGGTCGTGGCTACACCTTC | CAWSVGGGRGYTF
NA | TRBJ2-1 | TRBD2 | TRBV28 | TGTGCCAGCAGGTCTAGCGGGGACTACAATGAGCAGTTCTTC | CASRSSGDYNEQFF
few | TRBJ2-7 | TRBD2 | TRBV7-7 | TGTGCTAGCAGCCCACGGGGGGGTCACGAGCAGTACTTC | CASSPRGGHEQYF
once | TRBJ2-3 | NA | TRBV10-3 | TGTGCCATCGCAAGGAGCTATACAGATACGCAGTATTTT | CAIARSYTDTQYF
NA | TRBJ2-1 | TRBD2 | TRBV11-2 | TGTGCCAGCAGCTTAGGTGGCGGGAGGGGACCCCGACTTTACAATGAGCAGTTCTTC | CASSLGGGRGPRLYNEQFF
NA | TRBJ2-7 | NA | TRBV19 | TGTGCCAGTAGTATGGCAGGGGGGACCTACGAGCAGTACTTC | CASSMAGGTYEQYF
few | TRBJ2-1 | NA | TRBV7-6 | TGTGCCAGCAGCTTAGCGCGGGGATCCAATGAGCAGTTCTTC | CASSLARGSNEQFF
NA | TRBJ2-1 | TRBD1 | TRBV29-1 | TGCAGCGTCCTCCCGGACAGGGGCTCCTACAATGAGCAGTTCTTC | CSVLPDRGSYNEQFF
NA | TRBJ1-3 | TRBD1 | TRBV27 | TGTGCCAGCAGTTGGACAGGGAACTCTGGAAACACCATATATTTT | CASSWTGNSGNTIYF
once | TRBJ2-1 | TRBD1 | TRBV5-4 | TGTGCCAGCAGCCGCCGGACAGGTACCTACAATGAGCAGTTCTTC | CASSRRTGTYNEQFF
few | TRBJ2-7 | TRBD2 | TRBV27 | TGTGCCAGCAGGTGGCGGGAGGGCTACGAGCAGTACTTC | CASRWREGYEQYF
NA | TRBJ1-2 | TRBD1 | TRBV4-2 | TGTGCCAGCAGCCAAGTCATAGGGACAGGGTTACTAGCTAACTATGGCTACACCTTC | CASSQVIGTGLLANYGYTF
NA | TRBJ2-1 | NA | TRBV29-1 | TGCAGCGTCGCTAGGGGTAATGAGCAGTTCTTC | CSVARGNEQFF
NA | TRBJ2-7 | TRBD1 | TRBV5-1 | TGCGCCAGCAGTAGGACAGGGGAGGAGTACGAGCAGTACTTC | CASSRTGEEYEQYF
NA | TRBJ2-1 | NA | TRBV30 | TGTGCCTGGAGTGATGGGAGGCCCTACAATGAGCAGTTCTTC | CAWSDGRPYNEQFF
NA | TRBJ2-7 | TRBD1 | TRBV11-2 | TGTGCCAGCAGCTTAGTAACAGGGGAAGGCTACGAGCAGTACTTC | CASSLVTGEGYEQYF
NA | TRBJ2-7 | TRBD2 | TRBV15 | TGTGCCACCAGCAGAGAGGTAGCGGGGGCTTCCTACGAGCAGTACTTC | CATSREVAGASYEQYF
NA | TRBJ2-1 | TRBD2 | TRBV29-1 | TGCAGCGGGAACGACGGTAGCGGGAGGTTCTACAATGAGCAGTTCTTC | CSGNDGSGRFYNEQFF
NA | TRBJ2-5 | NA | TRBV27 | TGTGCCAGCAGTCTCGGGACTGCCTTGAAGACCCAGTACTTC | CASSLGTALKTQYF
NA | TRBJ1-2 | TRBD1 | TRBV4-2 | TGTGCCAGCAGCCCCCACAGGGGACAGGGAGACTATGGCTACACCTTC | CASSPHRGQGDYGYTF
NA | TRBJ1-1 | NA | TRBV18 | TGTGCCAGCTCACTTCTCGACAGCGTGAACACTGAAGCTTTCTTT | CASSLLDSVNTEAFF
NA | TRBJ2-6 | NA | TRBV7-8 | TGTGCCACCCGATCGACAAGTCGACCTGGGGCCAACGTCCTGACTTTC | CATRSTSRPGANVLTF
few | TRBJ2-1 | TRBD2 | TRBV11-2 | TGTGCCAGCAGCTCCCCCAGGACTAGCGGGAGGGCCAGGGAGCAGTTCTTC | CASSSPRTSGRAREQFF
NA | TRBJ1-6 | NA | TRBV30 | TGTGCCTGGACGGGATTTAATTCACCCCTCCACTTT | CAWTGFNSPLHF
NA | TRBJ2-5 | NA | TRBV14 | TGTGCCAGCAGTTCTCTTCAAGAGACCCAGTACTTC | CASSSLQETQYF